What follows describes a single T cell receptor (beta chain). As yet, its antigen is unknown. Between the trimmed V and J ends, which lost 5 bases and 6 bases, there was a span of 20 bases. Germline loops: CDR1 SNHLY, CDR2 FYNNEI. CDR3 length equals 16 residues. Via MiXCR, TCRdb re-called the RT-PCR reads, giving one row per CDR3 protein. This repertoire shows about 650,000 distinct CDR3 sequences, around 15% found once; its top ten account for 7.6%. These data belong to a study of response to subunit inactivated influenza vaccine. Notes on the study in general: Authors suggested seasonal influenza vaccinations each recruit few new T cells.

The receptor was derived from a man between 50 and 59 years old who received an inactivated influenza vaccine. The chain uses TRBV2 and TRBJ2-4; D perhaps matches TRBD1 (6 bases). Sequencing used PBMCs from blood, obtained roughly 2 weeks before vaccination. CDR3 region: CASSPWDTRGGNIQYF. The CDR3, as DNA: TGTGCCAGCAGTCCCTGGGACACTCGGGGCGGAAACATTCAGTACTTC.